This is a list of T cell receptor beta chains from one sample in a study of CD8 T cells in Susac syndrome. TCRdb reprocessed the immunoSEQ multiplex PCR reads via MiXCR and lists one record per CDR3 protein. Here the sample spans tens of thousands of distinct CDR3 sequences, about 94% being singletons. The sequenced material came from CD8+ T cells from PBMCs. Receptors were obtained from a human donor in good health. CDR3s leave out the opening cysteine and the closing phenylalanine or tryptophan. Each record gives: V gene, J gene, CDR3 protein.

TRBV28	TRBJ1-1	ASSFTGIEAF
TRBV4-3	TRBJ2-3	ASSQGRDRIGADTQY
TRBV4-3	TRBJ1-3	ASSQVGEGNTIY
TRBV24-1	TRBJ1-5	ATSDIGGPQH
TRBV24-1	TRBJ2-1	ATSDLLRTEGEQF
TRBV13	TRBJ2-3	ASSLGELAGGSIQTQY
TRBV9	TRBJ2-2	ASSPSTGELF
TRBV30	TRBJ2-3	AWSASPHSGIADTQY
TRBV7-8	TRBJ2-3	ASSPRADRTDTQY
TRBV13	TRBJ1-1	ASSLFLGGGPEAF
TRBV20-1	TRBJ2-1	SARDLVRDEQF
TRBV20-1	TRBJ1-1	SARDGGGPEAF
TRBV2	TRBJ1-5	ASSEWEDQPQH
TRBV6-5	TRBJ2-5	ASSTLLDRGETQY
TRBV29-1	TRBJ2-1	SVEFLWARNNEQF
TRBV7-3	TRBJ2-3	ASSSSGITTDTQY
TRBV15	TRBJ2-3	ATSRETGGADTQY
TRBV12-3/TRBV12-4	TRBJ2-5	ASSSPFSGGGFETQY
TRBV11-2	TRBJ2-7	ASFQAGQGIPYEQY
TRBV5-6	TRBJ2-7	ASSLLTVAYEQY
TRBV4-3	TRBJ2-2	ASSQEVTFWTGELF
TRBV29-1	TRBJ2-7	SVEEGGQGMAGEQY
TRBV9	TRBJ2-1	ASSVSGNNEQF
TRBV20-1	TRBJ2-7	SARHRESYEQY
TRBV6-2/TRBV6-3	TRBJ2-6	ASSPAWRAGANVLT
TRBV29-1	TRBJ1-2	SVEDGGPGGYGYT
TRBV20-1	TRBJ2-6	SASQDSTQWGANVLT
TRBV7-9	TRBJ2-1	ASFSQQGPSNEQF
TRBV27	TRBJ1-6	ASSFARDSPLH
TRBV4-1	TRBJ2-2	ASSQGSGTHENTGELF
TRBV20-1	TRBJ2-3	SASQTSLNTDTQY